This is a list of T cell receptor beta chains from one sample in a study of T cell changes during pregnancy in multiple sclerosis. Measured with immunoSEQ multiplex PCR; TCRdb has only the in-frame clones, and not every one. The profile shows 100,000 or so clones, 80% to 95% of them singletons. The sample in question was peripheral blood, obtained in the second trimester of pregnancy. The source of these receptors is a female donor with multiple sclerosis, enrolled in a pregnancy study. The CDR3 runs from the conserved cysteine through the conserved F or W. A D gene is named only where the DNA matches it firmly. Size is stated for part of the rows, as once, few or many counts, or as a class when the clone is expanded.

d_gene	abundance	v_gene	j_gene	CDR3nt	CDR3aa
-	-	TRBV5-1	TRBJ1-1	TGCGCCAGCAGCTTGGAGGGGGTGATGAACACTGAAGCTTTCTTT	CASSLEGVMNTEAFF
-	-	TRBV7-8	TRBJ2-6	TGTGCCAGCAGCTATGATACAGGCCTCAACGTCCTGACTTTC	CASSYDTGLNVLTF
-	-	TRBV9	TRBJ1-1	TGTGCCAGCAGCGTAGCTGTCCTGGACATGTCCCTGGGTCACACTGAAGCTTTCTTT	CASSVAVLDMSLGHTEAFF
-	-	TRBV19	TRBJ2-5	TGTGCCAGTAGTGGACAGCAAGAGACCCAGTACTTC	CASSGQQETQYF
TRBD2	once	TRBV5-6	TRBJ2-5	TGTGCCAGCAGCTTGTTTGGACTAGCGGGAGGCGGACAAGAGACCCAGTACTTC	CASSLFGLAGGGQETQYF
-	-	TRBV19	TRBJ1-1	TGTGCCAGTAGTATGGGACATCTCCTGGGGGTGGACACTGAAGCTTTCTTT	CASSMGHLLGVDTEAFF
-	once	TRBV5-6	TRBJ2-5	TGTGCCAGCAGCTTGGTGGGGGCCCGAGAGACCCAGTACTTC	CASSLVGARETQYF
TRBD1	-	TRBV6-4	TRBJ1-2	TGTGCCAGCAGTCCACGGACAGGGTTTAACTATGGCTACACCTTC	CASSPRTGFNYGYTF
-	-	TRBV19	TRBJ1-3	TGTGCCAGTAGGGCAGTCTCTGGAAACACCATATATTTT	CASRAVSGNTIYF
TRBD1	-	TRBV29-1	TRBJ2-7	TGCAGCGTTGAAGATCTGGGACAGCCCTACGAGCAGTACTTC	CSVEDLGQPYEQYF
TRBD2	-	TRBV4-2	TRBJ2-2	TGTGCCAGCAGCCAAGTAGGCGGGAGGGCCGAGATCCGGGAGCTGTTTTTT	CASSQVGGRAEIRELFF
TRBD1	-	TRBV28	TRBJ2-1	TGTGCCAGCAGGCCAGGGGGCGCCTACAATGAGCAGTTCTTC	CASRPGGAYNEQFF
-	-	TRBV13	TRBJ2-2	TGTGCCAGCAGCTTAGATTTAATATGGGAGAGCGGGAACACCGGGGAGCTGTTTTTT	CASSLDLIWESGNTGELFF
-	once	TRBV28	TRBJ1-2	TGTGCCAGCAGTTTGGGGGGGGCCCTCGGCTGGGGCTACACCTTC	CASSLGGALGWGYTF
TRBD1	-	TRBV7-9	TRBJ1-2	TGTGCCAGCAGCACCGACAGGGGCTGGTATGGCTACACCTTC	CASSTDRGWYGYTF
-	-	TRBV27	TRBJ1-1	TGTGCCAGCAGTTTAGACGGCAGGGGAAACACTGAAGCTTTCTTT	CASSLDGRGNTEAFF
-	once	TRBV4-1	TRBJ2-7	TGCGCCAGCAGCCCCAAGGGGAAACCCGAGCAGTACTTC	CASSPKGKPEQYF
TRBD1	once	TRBV2	TRBJ2-6	TGTGCCAGCAGTGAAGCGCTTCAGGGGGCAGTTGGGGCCAACGTCCTGACTTTC	CASSEALQGAVGANVLTF
-	-	TRBV6-5	TRBJ1-1	TGTGCCAGCAGACAAGGACAGAGGGCTTTCTTT	CASRQGQRAFF
-	-	TRBV5-1	TRBJ1-1	TGCGCCAGCAGCTTCGCGGGGGCGCTGAACACTGAAGCTTTCTTT	CASSFAGALNTEAFF
TRBD1	-	TRBV5-1	TRBJ2-1	TGCGCCAGCAGCTTGGGTCTGACAGGGCACAATGAGCAGTTCTTC	CASSLGLTGHNEQFF
-	-	TRBV15	TRBJ2-1	TGTGCCACCAGCAGAGAGAGGAGCTCCTACAATGAGCAGTTCTTC	CATSRERSSYNEQFF
TRBD2	-	TRBV7-9	TRBJ2-4	TGTGCCAGCAGCTCTAGCGGAGCGGGAGGCCCTCCCTGGGGTCAGTACTTC	CASSSSGAGGPPWGQYF
TRBD1	-	TRBV5-8	TRBJ2-7	TGTGCCAGCAGCTGGGGACAGGCCCTCGAGCAGTACTTC	CASSWGQALEQYF
-	-	TRBV7-9	TRBJ2-7	TGTGCCAGCAGCCCTTCAGGAGGGACGGGCTACGAGCAGTACTTC	CASSPSGGTGYEQYF